The T cell receptor beta chain described here comes from a study of cytomegalovirus exposure and HLA in healthy donors. Study findings and constraints: More clonal expansion characterized HLA-associated TCR beta chains than equally common others in a later analysis. V- and J-gene trimming of TCR beta was linked (in a later analysis) to a missense DCLRE1C variant.

CDR1 LNHNV and CDR2 YYDKDF come from the germline V gene (reference sequence). There are 15 residues in the CDR3. Trimming left V 0 bases short and J 2 bases short, with 7 bases between. The PCR employed 60 Vbeta primers together with 13 Jbeta primers. This table comes from immunoSEQ multiplex PCR, and its TCRdb copy is limited to in-frame clones, with some not included. Among approximately 90,000 clones, around 74% were seen once, and the ten largest hold 2% to 2.5%. As regards this clone: The target antigen is unknown.

The chain carries TRBV15 and TRBJ2-2; D unclear. The sample consisted of PBMCs. The source of this sequence is a boy younger than 18 in good health and CMV-seronegative. DNA of the CDR3: TGTGCCACCAGCAGAGAAAGCTCCAACACCGGGGAGCTGTTTTTT. This sequence encodes CATSRESSNTGELFF.